One sample yielded the 21 T cell receptor beta chains listed below, sequenced in a study of T cell repertoires in cytomegalovirus infection. TCRdb reanalysed the reads using MiXCR and keeps one entry per CDR3 protein. This sample yields hundreds of thousands of distinct CDR3 sequences, of which around a third are seen a single time; more than 13% belongs to the top ten. Their specific antigens are unknown. The sample consisted of cultured CD8+ T cells from PBMCs, taken from culture after CMV antigen stimulation. These receptors were taken from a human donor in good health (CMV status not recorded). Some clones in this sample may be carry-over from other donors' samples.

The rearrangement uses TRBV6-1 and TRBJ2-5; unclear D gene. The V end lost 2 bases, the J end lost 1 base, and 5 bases lay between the germline ends. The CDR3 extends over 13 amino acids. CDR1 MNHNS and CDR2 SASEGT come from the germline V gene. DNA for the CDR3: TGTGCCAGCAGTGAATATAGCCAAGAGACCCAGTACTTC. It codes for CASSEYSQETQYF.

At least ten counts were recorded for this clonotype. This chain links TRBV7-8 with TRBJ2-1; no clear D gene. CDR3 length: 12 residues. With 0 bases removed from V and 10 bases from J, the gap between germline ends came to 7 bases. Germline loops: CDR1 SGHVS, CDR2 FQNEAQ. The CDR3 here is CASSLAVNEQFF. The CDR3 DNA reads TGTGCCAGCAGCTTAGCCGTTAACGAGCAGTTCTTC.

This clonotype has ten or more counts. This chain links TRBV7-9 with TRBJ1-1; tentatively, D is TRBD1 (5 bases). Trimming took 4 bases from V and 5 from J, leaving 14 bases between them. This CDR3 has 14 amino acids. The germline V gene encodes CDR1 SEHNR and CDR2 FQNEAQ (reference sequence). Here the CDR3 DNA reads TGTGCCAGCAGCTCGTCAGGGTTGGGTACTGAAGCTTTCTTT. This codes for CASSSSGLGTEAFF.

This clonotype showed up just a few times. The chain combines TRBV10-2 with TRBJ1-5; D unresolved. V dropped 2 bases and J dropped 6 bases, with 8 bases sitting between them. The germline CDR1 and CDR2 sequences are WSHSY and SAAADI. The CDR3 length is 13 residues. The CDR3: CASSEGRSQPQHF. DNA of the CDR3: TGCGCCAGCAGTGAGGGCCGGAGTCAGCCCCAGCATTTT.

The genes are TRBV4-3 and TRBJ2-2, with TRBD1 matching over 7 bases. This CDR3 is built from 13 residues. The V gene end was trimmed by 7 bases and the J gene end by 7 bases; junction bases not matched to a gene: 6. Germline-derived CDR1 and CDR2 are LGHNA and YSLEER. DNA of the CDR3: TGCGCCAGCACCTTACAGGGGTTCGGGGAGCTGTTTTTT. Translation gives CASTLQGFGELFF.

The rearrangement joins TRBV2 to TRBJ1-6; D is uncertain. CDR3 size: 16 residues. In germline, CDR1 is SNHLY, CDR2 FYNNEI. Trimming removed 9 bases at V and 0 bases at J, with 15 bases between. CDR3 sequence (DNA): TGTGCCAGTGCTGCCCTTCGAAGCTCCTATAATTCACCCCTCCACTTT. Translated: CASAALRSSYNSPLHF.

Comments on this clonotype: Compared with germline, one end of the junction differs, possibly owing to a read error. The rearrangement uses TRBV7-7 and TRBJ2-7; a possible D gene is TRBD1 (6 bases). The CDR3 contains 14 residues. The germline gives CDR1 SSHAT, CDR2 FNYEAQ (reference sequence). CDR3 residues: CASSALPQGGEQYF. The CDR3 nucleotides are TGTGCTAGCAGCGCCCTCCCCCAAGGGGGCGAGCAGTACTTC.

The V call is TRBV2, the J call TRBJ1-6, with TRBD1 identical over 8 bases. Unmatched junction bases numbered 5, after V lost 8 bases and J lost 8 bases. Germline V gene sequence: CDR1 SNHLY, CDR2 FYNNEI. This CDR3 comprises 13 residues. The CDR3 DNA follows: TGTGCCAGCTGGACAGGGTGGGATTCACCCCTCCACTTT. Protein product: CASWTGWDSPLHF.

The chain couples TRBV4-3 to TRBJ2-1; D might be TRBD2 (5 bases). The ends were cut back, 4 bases at V and 4 bases at J, with 14 bases in the middle. The CDR3 has 15 amino acids. CDR1 and CDR2 from the germline V gene are LGHNA and YSLEER. CDR3 coding DNA: TGCGCCAGCAGCCTGAGAGGAGGAGTTTACAATGAGCAGTTCTTC. It specifies CASSLRGGVYNEQFF.

This chain uses TRBV6-1 with TRBJ2-1; a weak D match, TRBD2 (7 bases). This CDR3 has 17 amino acids. Trimming shortened V by 5 bases and J by 4 bases, and 21 bases separated the two germline ends. CDR1 MNHNS and CDR2 SASEGT come from the germline V gene. The CDR3 nucleotides are TGTGCCAGCAGTCCCCGACTAGGCGGGGGCCCTTACAATGAGCAGTTCTTC. Encoded protein: CASSPRLGGGPYNEQFF.

There are a few counts of this clonotype. This chain connects TRBV12-5 to TRBJ1-1; no firm D call. Germline-derived CDR1 and CDR2 are LGHNT and FRNRAP. V gave up 2 bases and J gave up 8 bases, with 6 bases separating them. This CDR3 is 11 amino acids long. CDR3 protein: CASGLRGEAFF. The CDR3 coding sequence is TGTGCTAGTGGTTTGAGAGGGGAAGCTTTCTTT.

There are many counts of this clonotype. The chain's CDR3 is CASSGGQRAAFF. The CDR3 nucleotides are TGTGCCAGCAGTGGGGGACAGCGTGCGGCTTTCTTT. The rearrangement joins TRBV12-3 or TRBV12-4 to TRBJ1-1; 7 bases are a match to TRBD1. V was pared by 5 bases and J by 11 bases, with 8 bases of the junction left unmatched. This CDR3 region has 12 residues.

J is TRBJ1-4 and V is TRBV15; 9 nucleotides line up with TRBD1. Trimming at V came to 1 base and at J to 4 bases, leaving 7 bases not matched to a gene. CDR1 is LNHNV and CDR2 is YYDKDF in the germline V gene (reference sequence). There are 17 residues in the CDR3. Here the CDR3 reads CATSRVGTGTRNEKLFF. The CDR3 nucleotides read TGTGCCACCAGCAGAGTGGGGACAGGGACCCGTAATGAAAAACTGTTTTTT.

This clonotype has a handful of counts. The CDR3 nucleotides read TGTGCCAGCAGCTCGGCCCGGACAGGGGGCTGGGCCGGGGAGCTGTTTTTT. This codes for CASSSARTGGWAGELFF. The chain employs TRBV12-3 or TRBV12-4 and TRBJ2-2; TRBD1 agrees at 11 bases. This CDR3 region has 17 residues. The V segment lost 6 bases and the J segment 6 bases; nucleotides outside the gene matches: 12.

CDR3 nucleotides: TGTGCCAGCAGCTTAGCGGAACCCGACCAGCCCCAGCATTTT. The encoded protein is CASSLAEPDQPQHF. The chain employs TRBV7-9 and TRBJ1-5; D is ambiguous. Trimming pared 0 bases from V and 7 bases from J, leaving 10 bases between. The CDR3 spans 14 residues. The germline V gene has CDR1 SEHNR and CDR2 FQNEAQ (reference sequence).

The CDR3 here is CSTASDTEAFF. CDR3 sequence (DNA): TGCAGCACCGCATCGGACACTGAAGCTTTCTTT. The J gene is TRBJ1-1, the V gene TRBV29-1; D call uncertain. The V end was cut by 8 bases, the J end by 3 bases, with 10 bases between. Germline CDR1 reads SQVTM; CDR2 reads ANQGSEA. The CDR3 has 11 amino acids.

The chain couples TRBV6-5 to TRBJ2-7; TRBD1 might be the D (5 bases). CDR3 length equals 16 residues. Per germline, CDR1 MNHEY and CDR2 SVGAGI. V shed 0 bases and J shed 0 bases, with 12 bases lying between them. In DNA form, the CDR3 reads TGTGCCAGCAGTTACTCCACCGACACAGGCTCCTACGAGCAGTACGTC. It translates to CASSYSTDTGSYEQYV.

The chain recombines TRBV7-6 with TRBJ2-3; TRBD2 aligns across 11 bases. The J segment lost 6 bases and the V segment lost 5 bases, leaving 7 bases of the junction unmatched. Per the germline V gene, CDR1 is SGHVS and CDR2 is FNYEAQ. CDR3 length equals 15 residues. Written as DNA, the CDR3 is TGTGCCAGCAGCCCAGTAGCGGGGGGGCCCGATACGCAGTATTTT. It translates to CASSPVAGGPDTQYF.

This chain joins TRBV2 and TRBJ2-7; either TRBD1 or TRBD2 may supply D (6 bases each). V was pared by 4 bases and J by 4 bases, with 23 bases between. There are 17 residues in the CDR3. Per the germline V gene, CDR1 is SNHLY and CDR2 is FYNNEI. CDR3 in amino acids: CASSATRGRSTYYEQYF. The CDR3 bases are TGTGCCAGCAGTGCAACCCGGGGGCGGTCAACCTATTACGAGCAGTACTTC.

This clonotype has more than one count but fewer than ten. This CDR3 reads CATSPGAEGYTQYF. CDR3 DNA sequence: TGTGCCACCAGCCCCGGGGCCGAAGGGTATACGCAGTATTTT. The rearrangement joins TRBV24-1 to TRBJ2-3; the D gene could be TRBD1 or TRBD2 (5 bases each). Germline CDR1 and CDR2: KGHDR and SFDVKD. The CDR3 loop spans 14 amino acids. The germline V and J ends were trimmed by 7 bases and 7 bases, with 17 bases remaining between them.

The genes are TRBV7-9 and TRBJ2-1; 7 nucleotides align to TRBD1. Germline trimming cut 6 bases from V and 8 bases from J; bases unmatched to any gene: 7. This CDR3 contains 13 residues. In germline, CDR1 is SEHNR, CDR2 FQNEAQ (reference sequence). The CDR3, as DNA: TGTGCCAGCAGTAACAGGGGCGGCGATGAGCAGTTCTTC. Encoded protein: CASSNRGGDEQFF.